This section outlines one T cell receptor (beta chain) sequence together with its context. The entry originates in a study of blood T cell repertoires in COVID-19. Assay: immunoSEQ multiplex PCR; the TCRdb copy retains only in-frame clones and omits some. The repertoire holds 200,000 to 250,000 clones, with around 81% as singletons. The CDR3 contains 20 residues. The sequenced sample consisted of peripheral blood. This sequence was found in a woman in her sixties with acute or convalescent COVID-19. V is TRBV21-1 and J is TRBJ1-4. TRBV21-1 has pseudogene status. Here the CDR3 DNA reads TGTGCGAGCAGGATCCTTCGCGCAAAAGAACCGGGGGGACCTAATGAAAAACTGTTTTTT. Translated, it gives CASRILRAKEPGGPNEKLFF.